These 5 T cell receptor beta chains originate from one sample sequenced in a study of shared clonotypes between healthy human individuals. Sequencing was performed with immunoSEQ multiplex PCR; in TCRdb, only in-frame clones are kept and a portion is missing. The data show about a million clones, approximately 75% seen once. Input material: memory CD4+ T cells from PBMCs. As to subset: CD45RA-negative fraction. Source of these receptors: a man younger than 35 in good health. Some clones in this sample may be carry-over from other donors' samples.

The rearrangement joins TRBV19 to TRBJ2-2; D gene uncertain. The CDR3 spans 12 residues. V gave up 7 bases and J gave up 9 bases, with 12 bases separating them. Germline values: CDR1 LNHDA, CDR2 SQIVND (reference sequence). CDR3 in amino acids: CASISQYRELFF. The CDR3 DNA reads as TGTGCCAGTATATCTCAATACAGGGAGCTGTTTTTT.

This chain links TRBV28 with TRBJ2-7, with a tentative D call TRBD2 (5 bases). CDR1 MDHEN and CDR2 SYDVKM come from the germline V gene. With 7 bases removed from V and 4 bases from J, the gap between germline ends came to 23 bases. This CDR3 spans 16 amino acids. CDR3 residues: CASTRGKAIRGYEQYF. DNA of the CDR3: TGTGCCAGCACCCGGGGAAAGGCTATCCGCGGTTACGAGCAGTACTTC.

The chain couples TRBV5-1 to TRBJ1-3; D unclear. Germline values: CDR1 SGHRS, CDR2 YFSETQ. The CDR3 length is 13 residues. V was trimmed by 4 bases and J by 0 bases, leaving 5 bases between them. The CDR3 is CASSHSSGNTIYF. Here the CDR3 DNA reads TGCGCCAGCAGCCACAGCTCTGGAAACACCATATATTTT.

This chain connects TRBV4-2 to TRBJ2-3, with 8 bases fitting TRBD2. The CDR3 totals 17 residues. After removal of 0 bases from V and 2 bases from J, the junction contained 7 bases not matched to a gene. Germline CDR1 reads LGHNA; CDR2 reads YNFKEQ. The chain's CDR3 is CASSQESAGGPTDTQYF. As DNA, the CDR3 is TGTGCCAGCAGCCAAGAATCCGCGGGAGGACCCACAGATACGCAGTATTTT.

The CDR3 protein is CASASGVGKVYF. The CDR3 DNA sequence: TGTGCCAGCGCTAGCGGGGTGGGCAAGGTCTACTTC. This chain connects TRBV9 to TRBJ2-5; 9 bases are shared with TRBD2. This CDR3 contains 12 residues. Germline V gene sequence: CDR1 SGDLS, CDR2 YYNGEE. J gave up 14 bases and V 7 bases, and 12 bases lay outside the gene matches.